The 18 T cell receptor beta chains listed next were all sequenced from one sample in a study of T-cell reconstitution after alpha-beta-depleted transplantation in children. TCRbeta library preparation incorporated unique molecular identifiers. A single record per CDR3 protein comes from TCRdb applying MiXCR to the PCR reads. The table records 300,000 or so distinct CDR3 sequences, around 20% of them present only once. Sample: PBMCs, mostly from graft donor cells, taken 180 days after TCRalphabeta/CD19-depleted stem cell transplant. The receptors stem from a male patient aged 5 to 17 who had a stem cell transplant for acute lymphoblastic leukemia, so the T cells may come from the graft donor.

Comments on this clonotype: A much larger clone sits a single nucleotide away, making a read error possible. The CDR3 bases are TGTGCCAGCAGCTCATTCATTCCGAGGGGCCGGGACACTGAAGCTTTCTTT. Its translation is CASSSFIPRGRDTEAFF. The V and J genes are TRBV7-2 and TRBJ1-1, with a weak D call TRBD1 (5 bases). The CDR3 sequence is 17 residues long. Trimming left V 4 bases short and J 3 bases short, with 21 bases between. Germline CDR1 is SGHTA and CDR2 is FQGNSA. The whole variable domain, remainder taken from reference TRBV7-2 and TRBJ1-1, is GAGVSQSPSNKVTEKGKDVELRCDPISGHTALYWYRQSLGQGLEFLIYFQGNSAPDKSGLPSDRFSAERTGGSVSTLTIQRTQQEDSAVYLCASSSFIPRGRDTEAFFGQGTRLTVV.

The chain employs TRBV11-3 and TRBJ2-1; D not resolved. Trimming shortened V by 4 bases and J by 10 bases, and 8 bases separated the two germline ends. Germline V gene data show CDR1 as SGHNT and CDR2 as YENEEA. This CDR3 has 11 amino acids. CDR3 loop: CASSSRVEQFF. DNA of the CDR3: TGTGCCAGCAGCTCCCGGGTCGAGCAGTTCTTC.

The V call is TRBV6-2 or TRBV6-3, the J call TRBJ2-3; TRBD2 agrees at 7 bases. The germline V gene encodes CDR1 MNHEY and CDR2 SVGEGT. J gave up 1 base and V 8 bases, and 18 bases lay outside the gene matches. The CDR3 is 18 amino acids. The CDR3 DNA is TGTGCCAGCTCTAGCGGTTATCATTTGCTGGTCGGCACAGATACGCAGTATTTT. This translates into CASSSGYHLLVGTDTQYF.

This clonotype appeared many times. This chain joins TRBV4-1 and TRBJ1-2; D ambiguous. CDR3 size: 12 residues. The germline V gene encodes CDR1 MGHRA and CDR2 YSYEKL. V was trimmed by 2 bases and J by 8 bases, leaving 9 bases between them. The CDR3 loop is CASSQSVAGYTF. The CDR3 region has the DNA TGCGCCAGCAGCCAATCCGTGGCGGGCTACACCTTC.

The chain couples TRBV12-3 or TRBV12-4 to TRBJ1-1; tentatively, D is TRBD1 (6 bases). The length of the CDR3 is 16 residues. V was shortened by 2 bases and J by 7 bases, with 20 bases between the two germline ends. In DNA form, the CDR3 reads TGTGCCAGCAGTTTAAGGATCAGGGGCAGGGTATTTGAAGCTTTCTTT. Encoded protein: CASSLRIRGRVFEAFF.

This rearrangement joins TRBV25-1 to TRBJ2-7, with TRBD2 as a possible D gene (7 bases). The germline V gene has CDR1 MGHDK and CDR2 SYGVNS. CDR3 size: 16 residues. V lost 2 bases and J lost 4, with 18 bases in between. In nucleotides, the CDR3 is TGTGCCAGCAGTGAAAGGGGGGGAGGCTTTCCTTACGAGCAGTACTTC. Protein product: CASSERGGGFPYEQYF.

The table lists this clonotype with a count of one. V and J are TRBV7-3 and TRBJ2-3, with 11 nucleotides matching TRBD2. The CDR3 is made up of 16 amino acids. J lost 5 bases, V lost 5 bases, and 9 bases had no gene match. Germline V gene data show CDR1 as SGHTA and CDR2 as FQGTGA. This chain's CDR3 is CASSPNSGTSGDTQYF. The CDR3 DNA follows: TGTGCCAGCAGCCCTAACTCCGGGACTAGCGGAGATACGCAGTATTTT.

This clonotype was detected a few times. The rearrangement joins TRBV6-1 to TRBJ1-4; possible D gene TRBD1, 6 bases. The V end lost 3 bases, the J end lost 8 bases, and 16 bases lay between the germline ends. Germline V gives CDR1 MNHNS, CDR2 SASEGT. There are 15 residues in the CDR3. CDR3 amino acids: CASSEGARPREKLFF. The CDR3 bases are TGTGCCAGCAGTGAGGGGGCTCGTCCTAGGGAAAAACTGTTTTTT.

This chain links TRBV7-3 with TRBJ2-7; D not certain. With 5 bases removed from V and 5 bases from J, the gap between germline ends came to 16 bases. The germline gives CDR1 SGHTA, CDR2 FQGTGA. The CDR3 sequence is 14 residues long. CDR3 in DNA: TGTGCCAGCAGCCCAACATCGGTCTGGAACGAGCAGTACTTC. Translation: CASSPTSVWNEQYF. The variable domain in full, completed from reference TRBV7-3 and TRBJ2-7, reads GAGVSQTPSNKVTEKGKYVELRCDPISGHTALYWYRQSLGQGPEFLIYFQGTGAADDSGLPNDRFFAVRPEGSVSTLKIQRTERGDSAVYLCASSPTSVWNEQYFGPGTRLTVT.

This chain joins TRBV12-3 or TRBV12-4 and TRBJ2-5; D remains ambiguous. The ends were cut back, 1 base at V and 5 bases at J, with 11 bases in the middle. The CDR3 totals 14 residues. The CDR3 sequence is CASSLVEETETQYF. In DNA form, the CDR3 reads TGTGCCAGCAGTTTAGTAGAGGAGACGGAGACCCAGTACTTC.

This clonotype has only a few counts. The genes are TRBV7-3 and TRBJ2-1; D may be TRBD2 (5 bases). Trimming shortened V by 0 bases and J by 4 bases, and 13 bases separated the two germline ends. Germline V gives CDR1 SGHTA, CDR2 FQGTGA. The CDR3 is made up of 16 amino acids. CDR3 amino acids: CASSLTAREGYNEQFF. CDR3 nucleotides: TGTGCCAGCAGCTTAACGGCTAGAGAGGGATACAATGAGCAGTTCTTC.

The rearrangement links TRBV5-1 to TRBJ1-6; D not certain. V lost 4 bases and J 6 bases, leaving 14 bases between the germline ends. The CDR3 contains 15 residues. From germline, CDR1 is SGHRS and CDR2 YFSETQ. The CDR3 loop is CASSPRQGLNSPLHF. The DNA for the CDR3 is TGCGCCAGCAGCCCCCGACAAGGGCTTAATTCACCCCTCCACTTT.

V gene TRBV20-1 combines with J gene TRBJ2-1; 9 positions match TRBD2. Germline V gene data show CDR1 as DFQATT and CDR2 as SNEGSKA (reference sequence). The ends lost 5 bases at V and 7 bases at J; junction bases unmatched: 12. This CDR3 has 15 amino acids. As DNA, the CDR3 is TGCAGTGCTGGATATAGCGGGAGACTAAATAATGAGCAGTTCTTC. It is translated as CSAGYSGRLNNEQFF.

This clonotype was detected only a few times. The chain has TRBV18 and TRBJ1-2; no reliable D call. Germline V gene lookup returns CDR1 KGHSH and CDR2 LQKENI. V lost 4 bases and J 3 bases, leaving 15 bases between the germline ends. The CDR3 consists of 15 residues. CDR3 sequence reads: CASSRPSGIYYGYTF. The CDR3 DNA reads TGTGCCAGCTCACGCCCTTCCGGGATCTACTATGGCTACACCTTC.

This chain connects TRBV7-2 to TRBJ1-5; D is undetermined. CDR1 is SGHTA, CDR2 FQGNSA, per germline. With 6 bases removed from V and 0 bases from J, the gap between germline ends came to 9 bases. The CDR3 spans 14 residues. CDR3 amino acids: CASRLQSSNQPQHF. The CDR3 DNA reads TGTGCCAGCAGGCTTCAGTCTAGCAATCAGCCCCAGCATTTT. Using reference TRBV7-2 and TRBJ1-5 for the parts outside the CDR3, the full variable domain is GAGVSQSPSNKVTEKGKDVELRCDPISGHTALYWYRQSLGQGLEFLIYFQGNSAPDKSGLPSDRFSAERTGGSVSTLTIQRTQQEDSAVYLCASRLQSSNQPQHFGDGTRLSIL.

This clonotype occurred a few times. V usage is TRBV9 and J usage is TRBJ2-2; the D gene is possibly TRBD2 (6 bases). CDR3 length equals 16 residues. The V gene's germline CDR1 is SGDLS and CDR2 YYNGEE. Trimming shortened V by 0 bases and J by 2 bases, and 11 bases separated the two germline ends. The CDR3 nucleotides are TGTGCCAGCAGCGTAGGAAATAGCGGAAACACCGGGGAGCTGTTTTTT. Translation: CASSVGNSGNTGELFF.

This clonotype was picked up a small number of times. This CDR3 is CASKRRTGDTGELFF. DNA of the CDR3: TGTGCCAGCAAACGTCGGACAGGGGATACCGGGGAGCTGTTTTTT. This chain uses TRBV9 with TRBJ2-2; TRBD1 matches at 9 bases. CDR1 SGDLS and CDR2 YYNGEE come from the germline V gene. This CDR3 is built from 15 residues. V lost 6 bases, J lost 5 bases, and 8 bases stayed unmatched.

This clonotype came up a few times. The rearrangement uses TRBV11-2 and TRBJ2-5, with 9 bases identical to TRBD1. CDR3 length: 15 amino acids. With V trimmed by 4 bases and J by 4 bases, 7 bases remained unmatched. Germline loops: CDR1 SGHAT, CDR2 FQNNGV. CDR3 residues: CASSYGQGTGETQYF. In DNA, the CDR3 is TGTGCCAGCAGCTACGGACAGGGGACGGGAGAGACCCAGTACTTC.